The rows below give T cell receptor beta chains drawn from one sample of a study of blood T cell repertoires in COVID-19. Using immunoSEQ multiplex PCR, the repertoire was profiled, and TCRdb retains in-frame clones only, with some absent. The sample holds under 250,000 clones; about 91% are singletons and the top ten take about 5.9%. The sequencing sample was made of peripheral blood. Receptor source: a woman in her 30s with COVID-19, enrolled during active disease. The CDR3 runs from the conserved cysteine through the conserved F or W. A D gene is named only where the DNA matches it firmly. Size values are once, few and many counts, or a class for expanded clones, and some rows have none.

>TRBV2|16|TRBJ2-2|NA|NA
TGTGCCAGCAGTGATGGCGGGCAGGGGCCCACCGGGGAGCTGTTTTTT
CASSDGGQGPTGELFF
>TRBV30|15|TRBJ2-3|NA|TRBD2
TGTGCCTGGAGTGGCGGAGCGGGACGGACAGATACGCAGTATTTT
CAWSGGAGRTDTQYF
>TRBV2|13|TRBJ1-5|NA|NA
TGTGCCAGCAGTGACGGTTGGAATCAGCCCCAGCATTTT
CASSDGWNQPQHF
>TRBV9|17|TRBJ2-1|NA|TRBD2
TGTGCCAGCAGCGCAAGGGCCGGGACTAGCGGATACAATGAGCAGTTCTTC
CASSARAGTSGYNEQFF
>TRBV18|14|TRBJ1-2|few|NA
TGTGCCAGCTCACCAGAACCGGGACACGGTGGCTACACCTTC
CASSPEPGHGGYTF
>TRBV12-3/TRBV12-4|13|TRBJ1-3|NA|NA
TGTGCCAGCAGTTTAAACGCGGGAAACACCATATATTTT
CASSLNAGNTIYF
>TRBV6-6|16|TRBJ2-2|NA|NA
TGTGCCAGCAGAGATTCCGGGAGAGGCGACACCGGGGAGCTGTTTTTT
CASRDSGRGDTGELFF
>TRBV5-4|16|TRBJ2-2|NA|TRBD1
TGTGCCAGCAGCTTGGTGGACAGGGGGAACACCGGGGAGCTGTTTTTT
CASSLVDRGNTGELFF
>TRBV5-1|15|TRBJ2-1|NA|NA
TGCGCCAGCAGCCCGGACAGCCTCTCCTACAATGAGCAGTTCTTC
CASSPDSLSYNEQFF
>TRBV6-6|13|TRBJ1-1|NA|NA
TGTGCCAGCAGTTATGGACAGTTCTATGAAGCTTTCTTT
CASSYGQFYEAFF
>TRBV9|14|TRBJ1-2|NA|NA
TGTGCCAGCAGCCCCGCGGCAGATCACTATGGCTACACCTTC
CASSPAADHYGYTF
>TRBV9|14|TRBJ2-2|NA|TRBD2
TGTGCCAGCAGTGGGAGCGGGATATCCGGGGAGCTGTTTTTT
CASSGSGISGELFF
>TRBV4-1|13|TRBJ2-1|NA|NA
TGCGCCAGCGCCAGGGGGGCCTTTGATGAGCAGTTCTTC
CASARGAFDEQFF
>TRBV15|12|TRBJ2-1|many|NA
TGTGCCACCCGAAAAGGGGGTAATGAGCAGTTCTTC
CATRKGGNEQFF
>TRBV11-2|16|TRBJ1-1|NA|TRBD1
TGTGCCAGCAGCTTAAGGAGACAGGGGATGAACACTGAAGCTTTCTTT
CASSLRRQGMNTEAFF
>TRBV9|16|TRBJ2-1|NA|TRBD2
TGTGCCAGCAGCTCCCGACTAGCGGGAGGCCACAATGAGCAGTTCTTC
CASSSRLAGGHNEQFF
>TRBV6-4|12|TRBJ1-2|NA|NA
TGTGCCAGCAGTGATGACAGTTGGGGCTACACCTTC
CASSDDSWGYTF
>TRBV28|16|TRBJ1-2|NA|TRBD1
TGTGCCAGCAGTTTGGGTGGGACAGGCCTTAACTATGGCTACACCTTC
CASSLGGTGLNYGYTF
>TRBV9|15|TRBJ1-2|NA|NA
TGTGCCAGCAGGGGGGTTGACGTTGCGGGGTATGGCTACACCTTC
CASRGVDVAGYGYTF
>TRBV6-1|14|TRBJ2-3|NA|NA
TGTGCCAGCAGTGAACTAACCAACTCACAGATAAGTTATTTT
CASSELTNSQISYF
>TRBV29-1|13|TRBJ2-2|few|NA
TGCAGCGTTTGGGGACTGATCACCGGGGAGCTGTTTTTT
CSVWGLITGELFF
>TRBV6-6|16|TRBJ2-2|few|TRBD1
TGTGCCAGCAGTAGAACGCCGGGACAGGGAGCCGGGGAGCTGTTTTTT
CASSRTPGQGAGELFF
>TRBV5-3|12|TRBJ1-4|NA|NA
TGTGCCAGAAGCTTGGCTCGAACTCAACTGTTTTTT
CARSLARTQLFF